The sequence of this T cell receptor beta chain was determined in a study of cytomegalovirus exposure and HLA in healthy donors. Unmatched junction bases numbered 8, after V lost 6 bases and J lost 10 bases. This CDR3 is 14 amino acids long. CDR1 and CDR2 from the germline V gene are MNHNS and SASEGT. Measured with immunoSEQ multiplex PCR; TCRdb has only the in-frame clones, and not every one. The sample carries about 220,000 clones, under 95% recorded once. The receptor's source is a woman aged 18-29 years in good health and CMV-seronegative. V and J are TRBV6-1 and TRBJ1-6, with 8 bases that match TRBD1. Sequenced: PBMCs. The CDR3 DNA reads as TGTGCCAGCAGCCAACCGGGACAGGTATCACCCCTCCACTTT. Encoded protein: CASSQPGQVSPLHF.